The clone carrying this T cell receptor beta chain has only one observation. V lost 5 bases to trimming and J lost 0 bases; unmatched junction nucleotides: 12. This CDR3 has 17 residues. Germline V CDR1 and CDR2: SGHTA, FQGTGA. The data originate from a study of blood T cell repertoires in COVID-19. Assay used: immunoSEQ multiplex PCR; TCRdb lists only in-frame clones, some missing. The sample has 250,000 to 350,000 clones; approximately 87% are singletons. The sequenced sample consisted of peripheral blood. The chain recombines TRBV7-3 with TRBJ1-1; 7 positions agree with TRBD1. The receptor was isolated from a woman in her twenties or thirties with COVID-19, enrolled during active disease. The CDR3, as DNA: TGTGCCAGCAGCCCAGGCGGCGGGGACAGCATGAACACTGAAGCTTTCTTT. This sequence encodes CASSPGGGDSMNTEAFF.